The T cell receptor beta chain described here comes from a study of T cells in Graves' hyperthyroidism and ophthalmopathy. The source material, RNA transcripts, was used to amplify TCR beta CDR3 regions. A first-round RT-PCR of the TCR CDR3 used the HTBI primer set. TCRdb fed the multiplex PCR reads into MiXCR, producing one record per CDR3 protein. Of approximately 700,000 distinct CDR3 sequences listed, nearly 45% were seen once; the top ten hold more than 7%. The length of the CDR3 is 15 residues. With 2 bases clipped from V and 4 bases from J, the junction kept 7 bases outside the gene matches. Germline CDR1 is SGHNT and CDR2 is YYREEE (reference sequence).

The receptor's source is an adult man with Graves' disease, either hyperthyroidism or ophthalmopathy (not recorded which). This chain links TRBV5-4 with TRBJ1-1; TRBD1 matches 8 bases. Material: peripheral blood or thyroid tissue (not recorded which). The CDR3 DNA follows: TGTGCCAGCAGCTTAAAAACAGGGGGGGCCACTGAAGCTTTCTTT. It is translated as CASSLKTGGATEAFF.